This T cell receptor beta chain was obtained from a study of blood T cell repertoires in COVID-19. Looking at the study overall: Sites in the United States, Italy and Spain provided acute and convalescent COVID-19 samples. T cells, B-cell-depleted T cells, or PBMCs supplied cDNA or gDNA.

Germline trimming cut 1 base from V and 4 bases from J; bases unmatched to any gene: 0. This CDR3 is 13 amino acids long. The V gene's germline CDR1 is GTSNPN and CDR2 SVGIG (reference sequence). Original processing methods: From reference gene primer amplification, estimates of nucleated cell counts were derived. The assay was immunoSEQ multiplex PCR, and TCRdb's table has in-frame clones only and misses some. Clonal size and the V and J genes are those of that table, whereas D and trimming came from the DNA. The sample shows fewer than 30,000 clones, about 83% of them seen only once. This chain connects TRBV30 to TRBJ1-5, with TRBD1 identical over 8 bases. Sequenced input: peripheral blood. The clonotype was recovered from a human donor in a cohort sampled during active COVID-19. CDR3 protein: CAWSGTGNQPQHF. The DNA of the CDR3 is TGTGCCTGGAGTGGGACAGGGAATCAGCCCCAGCATTTT.